This T cell receptor (beta chain) was identified during a study of cytomegalovirus exposure and HLA in healthy donors. Study in general: Out of around 360 genotyped donors, roughly 83% belonged to the Caucasian-associated ancestry cluster.

Note on this clone: Its matching antigen is unknown.

Germline assignment: CDR1 SGHNT and CDR2 YENEEA. Trimming took 5 bases from V and 0 from J, leaving 5 bases between them. This CDR3 is 13 amino acids long. Overall study findings and caveats: The study flagged roughly 160 TCR beta chains as cytomegalovirus-associated. Across donors, sequencing depth was assumed by presence/absence analyses to be roughly uniform. Later analysis revealed greater clonal expansion in HLA-associated TCR beta chains than in equally common others.

PCR amplification relied on 60 Vbeta primers (plus 13 Jbeta primers). Assay used: immunoSEQ multiplex PCR; TCRdb lists only in-frame clones, some missing. Here the sample spans 130,000 to 150,000 clones, 65% to 75% being singletons. This chain joins TRBV11-3 and TRBJ2-1; D is ambiguous. This clonotype originated in a man in his sixties in good health and CMV-seronegative. The sample was PBMCs. This CDR3 reads CASSASSYNEQFF. The CDR3 DNA follows: TGTGCCAGCAGCGCGAGCTCCTACAATGAGCAGTTCTTC.